This TCR beta chain was captured in a study of cytomegalovirus exposure and HLA in healthy donors. Overall study findings and caveats: For cytomegalovirus status, the classifier reportedly gave diagnoses with high specificity and sensitivity. Many donors carried some public TCRs, although rarity characterized most TCR sequences.

The CDR3 covers 16 residues. In germline, CDR1 is MGHRA, CDR2 YSYEKL. V was shortened by 1 base and J by 0 bases, with 12 bases between the two germline ends. A note on this clone: Its matching antigen is unknown.

Only in-frame clones appear in the TCRdb table, and some are missing; sequencing was by immunoSEQ multiplex PCR. The top ten hold 0.7% to 0.85% of the sample, which has a few hundred thousand clones, 86% seen once. From the roughly 120-subject validation cohort, which was separate from the roughly 630-subject first cohort, the donors were drawn. This TCR was recovered from a woman between 18 and 29 years old in good health and CMV-seronegative. The V call is TRBV4-1, the J call TRBJ1-2, with D hard to call. The sample consisted of PBMCs. The CDR3 sequence: CASSQVEGRANYGYTF. For the CDR3, the DNA is TGCGCCAGCAGCCAAGTGGAGGGCAGAGCTAACTATGGCTACACCTTC.